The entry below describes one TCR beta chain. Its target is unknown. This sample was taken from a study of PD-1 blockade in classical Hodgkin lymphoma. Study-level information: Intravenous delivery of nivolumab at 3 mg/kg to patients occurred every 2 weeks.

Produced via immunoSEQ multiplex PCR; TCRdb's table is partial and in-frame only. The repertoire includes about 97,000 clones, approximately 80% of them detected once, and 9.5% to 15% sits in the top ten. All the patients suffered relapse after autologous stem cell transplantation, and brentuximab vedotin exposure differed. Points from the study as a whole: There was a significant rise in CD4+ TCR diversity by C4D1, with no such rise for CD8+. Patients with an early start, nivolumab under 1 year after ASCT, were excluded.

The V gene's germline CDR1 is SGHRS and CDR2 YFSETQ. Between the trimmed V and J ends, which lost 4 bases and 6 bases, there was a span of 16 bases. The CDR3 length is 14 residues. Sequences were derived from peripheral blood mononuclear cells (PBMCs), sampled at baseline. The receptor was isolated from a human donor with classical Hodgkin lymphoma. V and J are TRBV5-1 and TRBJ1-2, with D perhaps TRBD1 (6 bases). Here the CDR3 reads CASSLGGQTNGYTF. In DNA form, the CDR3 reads TGCGCCAGCAGCCTTGGAGGACAGACCAATGGCTACACCTTC.